Reported below is one TCR beta chain. This specimen comes from a study of CD8 T cells in Susac syndrome. Across the study: Within the sequenced Susac syndrome patient group, six exhibited active disease and under 10 were in remission.

Negative isolation was used for CD8+ and CD4+ T cells and FACS enrichment for TEMRA cells. About 0.45 to 1 ug RNA was reverse transcribed with random hexamers. Amplification of TCR beta CDR3 used immunoSEQ multiplex PCR across 54 Vbeta and 13 Jbeta. One entry per CDR3 protein results from TCRdb running MiXCR on the immunoSEQ multiplex PCR reads. The table lists about 210,000 distinct CDR3 sequences, roughly 93% of them singletons. This sequence originates from a human donor with Susac syndrome. The specimen sequenced was CD4+ T cells from PBMCs.

The CDR3 bases are TGTGCCAGCAGCGTAGATCCGATCTACGAGCAGTACTTC. It codes for CASSVDPIYEQYF. This rearrangement joins TRBV9 to TRBJ2-7; D remains unclear. V lost 0 bases to trimming and J lost 3 bases, with 7 bases between them. CDR1 and CDR2 from the germline V gene are SGDLS and YYNGEE. CDR3 length equals 13 residues.